A single sample is the source of the 5 T cell receptor beta chains below, sequenced in a study of T cells in tuberculosis. Profiling relied on immunoSEQ multiplex PCR, and the TCRdb table lists in-frame clones only, not all of them. The repertoire holds 30,000 to 40,000 clones, with around 97% as singletons. What was sequenced was PBMCs. These receptors originate from a donor aged 5 to 30 with latent tuberculosis or without tuberculosis infection.

V usage is TRBV5-1 and J usage is TRBJ2-3; 14 bases map to TRBD2. Germline V CDR1 and CDR2: SGHRS, YFSETQ. The junction had 7 bases not matched to a gene; V was cut back by 4 bases and J by 0 bases. The CDR3 contains 18 residues. Written as DNA, the CDR3 is TGCGCCAGCAGCCCTCCGGGACTAGCGGGAGTCAGCACAGATACGCAGTATTTT. This gives the protein CASSPPGLAGVSTDTQYF.

This chain uses TRBV5-1 with TRBJ1-2, with D possibly matching TRBD1 (5 bases). The CDR3 extends over 15 amino acids. The V end lost 1 base, the J end lost 3 bases, and 13 bases lay between the germline ends. CDR1 and CDR2 (germline): SGHRS, YFSETQ. The CDR3, as DNA: TGCGCCAGCAGCTTGACGGGGGACCCAGACTATGGCTACACCTTC. Translated: CASSLTGDPDYGYTF.

V usage is TRBV12-5 and J usage is TRBJ2-1; the D gene is possibly TRBD2 (5 bases). Germline-derived CDR1 and CDR2 are LGHNT and FRNRAP. V was pared by 0 bases and J by 1 base, with 22 bases between. This CDR3 region has 20 residues. CDR3 in DNA: TGTGCTAGTGGTTTGGTATGGACTGCCCTCCCGTCTGGTTCCTACAATGAGCAGTTCTTC. Amino acid sequence: CASGLVWTALPSGSYNEQFF.

This clone was detected only once. V gene TRBV15 combines with J gene TRBJ2-3, with D perhaps TRBD2 (7 bases). Germline assignment: CDR1 LNHNV and CDR2 YYDKDF (reference sequence). V lost 1 base, J lost 4 bases, and 12 bases lay in between. This CDR3 region has 15 residues. As DNA, the CDR3 is TGTGCCACCAGCAGAGGGGGGGGCGGCCCAGATACGCAGTATTTT. Translating gives CATSRGGGGPDTQYF.

In regard to this clone: Germline and junction disagree at one end, which may indicate a read error. The CDR3 reads CASGLRQINTEAFF. The CDR3 coding sequence is TGTGCTAGTGGCCTGAGACAGATCAACACTGAAGCCTTCTTT. The chain employs TRBV12-5 and TRBJ1-1, with a tentative D call TRBD1 (5 bases). Germline V gene data show CDR1 as LGHNT and CDR2 as FRNRAP. This CDR3 is 14 amino acids long.